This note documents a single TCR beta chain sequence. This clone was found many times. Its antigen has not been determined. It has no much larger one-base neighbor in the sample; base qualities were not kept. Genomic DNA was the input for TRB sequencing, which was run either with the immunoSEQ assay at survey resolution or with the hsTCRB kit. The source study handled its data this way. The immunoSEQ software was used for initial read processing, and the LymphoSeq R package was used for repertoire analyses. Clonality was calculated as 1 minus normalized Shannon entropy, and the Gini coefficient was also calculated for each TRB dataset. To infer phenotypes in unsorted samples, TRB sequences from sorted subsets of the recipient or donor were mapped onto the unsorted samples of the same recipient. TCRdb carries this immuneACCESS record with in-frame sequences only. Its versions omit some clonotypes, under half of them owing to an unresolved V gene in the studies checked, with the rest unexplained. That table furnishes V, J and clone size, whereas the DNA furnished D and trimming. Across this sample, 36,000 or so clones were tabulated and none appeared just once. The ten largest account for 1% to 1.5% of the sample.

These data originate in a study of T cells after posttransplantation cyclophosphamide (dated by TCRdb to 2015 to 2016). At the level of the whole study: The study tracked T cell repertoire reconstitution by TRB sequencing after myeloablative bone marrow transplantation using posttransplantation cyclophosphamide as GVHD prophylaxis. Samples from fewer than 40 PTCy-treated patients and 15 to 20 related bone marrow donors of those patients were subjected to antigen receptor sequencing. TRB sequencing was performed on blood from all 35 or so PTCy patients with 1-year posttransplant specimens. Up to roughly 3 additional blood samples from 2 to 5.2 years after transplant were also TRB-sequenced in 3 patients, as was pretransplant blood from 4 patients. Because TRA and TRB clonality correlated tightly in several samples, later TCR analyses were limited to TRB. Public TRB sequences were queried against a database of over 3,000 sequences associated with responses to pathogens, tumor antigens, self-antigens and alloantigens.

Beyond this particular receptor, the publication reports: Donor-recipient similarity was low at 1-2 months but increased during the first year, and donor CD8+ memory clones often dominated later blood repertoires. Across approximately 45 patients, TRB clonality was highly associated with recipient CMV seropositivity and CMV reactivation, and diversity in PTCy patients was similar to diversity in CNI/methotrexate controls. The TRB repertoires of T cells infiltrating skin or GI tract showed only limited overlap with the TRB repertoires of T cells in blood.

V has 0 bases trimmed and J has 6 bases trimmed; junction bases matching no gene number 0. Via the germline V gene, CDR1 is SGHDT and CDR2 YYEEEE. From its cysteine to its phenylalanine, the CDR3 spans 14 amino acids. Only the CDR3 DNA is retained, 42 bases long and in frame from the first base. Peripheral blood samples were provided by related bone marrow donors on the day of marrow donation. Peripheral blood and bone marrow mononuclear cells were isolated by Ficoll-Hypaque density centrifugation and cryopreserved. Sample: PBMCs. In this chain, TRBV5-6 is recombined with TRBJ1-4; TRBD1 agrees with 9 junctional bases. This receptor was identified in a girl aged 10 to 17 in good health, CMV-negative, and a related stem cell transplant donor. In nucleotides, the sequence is TGTGCCAGCAGCTTGGGGGACAGGGATGAAAAACTGTTTTTT. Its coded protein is CASSLGDRDEKLFF.